This TCR beta chain was documented in a study of cytomegalovirus exposure and HLA in healthy donors. Study details: The roughly 110 validation repertoires were reported in a later analysis to have been generated on the same platform as the roughly 700 first-cohort repertoires.

Study-wide points: It was found in a later analysis that first-cohort TCR clusters tended to co-occur in the 90 to 150 validation repertoires. Whilst most TCR sequences proved rare, a subset of public TCRs occurred across many donors. Investigators reported fewer than 200 TCR beta chains as tied to cytomegalovirus.

Sequencing used immunoSEQ multiplex PCR; TCRdb keeps in-frame clones, though not all of them. The sample includes 250,000 to 350,000 clones, 70% to 90% seen only once; the top ten take around 0.88%. CDR3 length equals 13 residues. Per germline, CDR1 LNHDA and CDR2 SQIVND (reference sequence). With 8 bases removed from V and 1 base from J, the gap between germline ends came to 9 bases. A word on this clone: The target antigen is unknown.

Sequenced input: PBMCs. The V gene is TRBV19, the J gene TRBJ1-5; D call uncertain. The clonotype was recovered from a man aged 25-45 years in good health and CMV-seronegative. CDR3 region: CASGQISNQPQHF. The CDR3 nucleotides are TGTGCCAGTGGCCAGATAAGCAATCAGCCCCAGCATTTT.